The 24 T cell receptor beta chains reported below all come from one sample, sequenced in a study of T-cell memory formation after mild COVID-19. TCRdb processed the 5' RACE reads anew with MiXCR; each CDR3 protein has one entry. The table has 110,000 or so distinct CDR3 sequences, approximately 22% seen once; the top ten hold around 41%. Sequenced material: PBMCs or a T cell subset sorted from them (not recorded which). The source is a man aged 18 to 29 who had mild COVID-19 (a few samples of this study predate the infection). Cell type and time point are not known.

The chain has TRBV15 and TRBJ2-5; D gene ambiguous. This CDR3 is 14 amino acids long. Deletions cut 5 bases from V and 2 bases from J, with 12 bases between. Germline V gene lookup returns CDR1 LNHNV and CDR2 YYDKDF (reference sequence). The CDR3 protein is CATSLPAGQETQYF. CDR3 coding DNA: TGTGCCACCAGCCTGCCGGCTGGGCAAGAGACCCAGTACTTC.

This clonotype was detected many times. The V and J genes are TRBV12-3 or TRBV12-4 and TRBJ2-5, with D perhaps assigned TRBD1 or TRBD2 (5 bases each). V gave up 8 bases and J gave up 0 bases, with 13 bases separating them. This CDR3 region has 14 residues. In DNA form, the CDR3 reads TGTGCCAGCGCTAAGAGGGGCAACCAAGAGACCCAGTACTTC. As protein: CASAKRGNQETQYF.

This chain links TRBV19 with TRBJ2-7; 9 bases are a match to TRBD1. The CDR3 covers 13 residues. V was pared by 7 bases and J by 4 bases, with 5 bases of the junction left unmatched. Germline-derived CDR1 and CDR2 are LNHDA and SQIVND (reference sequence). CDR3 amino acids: CASNPTGGYEQYF. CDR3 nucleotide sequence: TGTGCCAGTAACCCGACAGGGGGGTACGAGCAGTACTTC.

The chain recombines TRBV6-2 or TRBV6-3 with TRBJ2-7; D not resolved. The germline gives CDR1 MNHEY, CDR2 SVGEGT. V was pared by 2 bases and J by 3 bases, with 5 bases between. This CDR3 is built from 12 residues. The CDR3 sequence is CASSYGIYEQYF. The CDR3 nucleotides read TGTGCCAGCAGTTACGGGATCTACGAGCAGTACTTC.

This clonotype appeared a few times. The CDR3 here is CASSLSPRTQAYEQYV. In DNA form, the CDR3 reads TGCGCCAGCAGCCTGTCCCCTCGGACTCAGGCCTACGAGCAGTACGTC. The chain employs TRBV5-1 and TRBJ2-7; possible D gene TRBD2, 5 bases. V lost 4 bases, J lost 2 bases, and 19 bases lay in between. Germline loops: CDR1 SGHRS, CDR2 YFSETQ. The CDR3 is made up of 16 amino acids.

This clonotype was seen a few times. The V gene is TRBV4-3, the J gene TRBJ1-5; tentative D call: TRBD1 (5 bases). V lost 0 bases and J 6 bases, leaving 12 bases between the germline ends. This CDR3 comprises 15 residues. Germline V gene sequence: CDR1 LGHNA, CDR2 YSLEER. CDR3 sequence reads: CASSQERGASQPQHF. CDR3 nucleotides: TGCGCCAGCAGCCAAGAAAGAGGGGCGAGTCAGCCCCAGCATTTT.

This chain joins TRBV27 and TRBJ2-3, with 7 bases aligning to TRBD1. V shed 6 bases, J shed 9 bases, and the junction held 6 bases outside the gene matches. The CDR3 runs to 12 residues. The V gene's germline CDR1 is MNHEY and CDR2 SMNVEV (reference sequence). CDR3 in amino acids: CASSPGTVTQYF. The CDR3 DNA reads TGTGCCAGCAGCCCCGGGACAGTGACGCAGTATTTT.

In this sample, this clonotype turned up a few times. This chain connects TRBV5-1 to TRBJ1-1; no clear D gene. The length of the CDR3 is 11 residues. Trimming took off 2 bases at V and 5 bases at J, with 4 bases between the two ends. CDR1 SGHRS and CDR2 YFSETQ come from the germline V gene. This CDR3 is CASSLETEAFF. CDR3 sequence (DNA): TGCGCCAGCAGCTTAGAGACTGAAGCTTTCTTT. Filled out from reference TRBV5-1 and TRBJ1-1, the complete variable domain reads KAGVTQTPRYLIKTRGQQVTLSCSPISGHRSVSWYQQTPGQGLQFLFEYFSETQRNKGNFPGRFSGRQFSNSRSEMNVSTLELGDSALYLCASSLETEAFFGQGTRLTVV.

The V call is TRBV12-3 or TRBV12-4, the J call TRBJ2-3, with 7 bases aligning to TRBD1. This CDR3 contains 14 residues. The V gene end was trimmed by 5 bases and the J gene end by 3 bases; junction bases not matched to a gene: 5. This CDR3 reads CASSVDRATDTQYF. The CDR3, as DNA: TGTGCCAGCAGTGTCGACAGGGCGACAGATACGCAGTATTTT.

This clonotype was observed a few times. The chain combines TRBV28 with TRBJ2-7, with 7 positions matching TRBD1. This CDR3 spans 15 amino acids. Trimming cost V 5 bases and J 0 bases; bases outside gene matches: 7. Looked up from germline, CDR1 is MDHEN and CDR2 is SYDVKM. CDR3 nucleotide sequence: TGTGCCAGCAGTACGACAGGGCCGACCTCCTACGAGCAGTACGTC. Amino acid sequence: CASSTTGPTSYEQYV.

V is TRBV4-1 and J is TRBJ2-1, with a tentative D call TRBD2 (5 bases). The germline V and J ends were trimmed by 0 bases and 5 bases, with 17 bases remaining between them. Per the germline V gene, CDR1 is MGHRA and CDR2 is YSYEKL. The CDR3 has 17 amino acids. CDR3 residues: CASSQDPAGPLNNEQFF. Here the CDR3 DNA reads TGCGCCAGCAGCCAAGATCCCGCGGGTCCCCTTAACAATGAGCAGTTCTTC.

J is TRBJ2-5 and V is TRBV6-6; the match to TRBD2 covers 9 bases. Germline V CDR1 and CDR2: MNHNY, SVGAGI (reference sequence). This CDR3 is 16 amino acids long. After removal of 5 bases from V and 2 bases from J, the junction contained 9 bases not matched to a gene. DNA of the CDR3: TGTGCCAGCAGTCAGACACGGGCGGGGGGGCAAGAGACCCAGTACTTC. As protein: CASSQTRAGGQETQYF.

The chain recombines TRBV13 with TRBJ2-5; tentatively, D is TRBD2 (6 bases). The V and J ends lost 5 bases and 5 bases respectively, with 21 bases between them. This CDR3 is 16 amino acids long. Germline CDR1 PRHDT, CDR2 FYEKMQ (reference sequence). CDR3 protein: CASSTRQEVAVETQYF. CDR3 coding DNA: TGTGCCAGCAGCACACGTCAGGAAGTAGCGGTTGAGACCCAGTACTTC.

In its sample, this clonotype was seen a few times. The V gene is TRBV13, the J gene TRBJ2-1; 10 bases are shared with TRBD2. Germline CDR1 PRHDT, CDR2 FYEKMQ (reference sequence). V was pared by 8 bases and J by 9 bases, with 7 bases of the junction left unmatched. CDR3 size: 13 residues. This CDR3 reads CASERGGPSEQFF. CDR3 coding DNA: TGTGCCAGCGAGCGGGGGGGCCCGTCTGAGCAGTTCTTC.

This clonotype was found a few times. The CDR3 sequence is CASSVGDRGREQYF. CDR3 nucleotides: TGTGCCAGCAGCGTAGGGGACAGGGGACGCGAGCAGTACTTC. V is TRBV9 and J is TRBJ2-7; TRBD1 matches at 10 bases. There are 14 residues in the CDR3. Germline V gene data show CDR1 as SGDLS and CDR2 as YYNGEE. The junction had 3 bases not matched to a gene; V was cut back by 0 bases and J by 6 bases.

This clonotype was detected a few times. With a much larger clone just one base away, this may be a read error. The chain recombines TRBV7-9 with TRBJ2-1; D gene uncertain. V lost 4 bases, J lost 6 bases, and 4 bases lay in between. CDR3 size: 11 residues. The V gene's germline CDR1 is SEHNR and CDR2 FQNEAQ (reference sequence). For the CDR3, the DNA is TGTGCCAGCAGCTGGGGCAATGAGCAGTTCTTC. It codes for CASSWGNEQFF.

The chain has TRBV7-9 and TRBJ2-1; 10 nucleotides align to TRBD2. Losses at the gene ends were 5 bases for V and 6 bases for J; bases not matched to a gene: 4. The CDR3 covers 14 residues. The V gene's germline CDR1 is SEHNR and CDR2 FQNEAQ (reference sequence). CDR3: CASSAGLAFNEQFF. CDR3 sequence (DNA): TGTGCCAGCAGCGCGGGACTAGCGTTCAATGAGCAGTTCTTC.

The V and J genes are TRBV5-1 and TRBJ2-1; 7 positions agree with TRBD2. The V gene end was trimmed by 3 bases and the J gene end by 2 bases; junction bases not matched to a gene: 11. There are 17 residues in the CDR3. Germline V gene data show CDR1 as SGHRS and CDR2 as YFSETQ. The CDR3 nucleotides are TGCGCCAGCAGCTCATGGGCCGGGGGGAGGGCCTACAATGAGCAGTTCTTC. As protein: CASSSWAGGRAYNEQFF. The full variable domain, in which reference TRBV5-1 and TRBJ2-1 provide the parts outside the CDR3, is KAGVTQTPRYLIKTRGQQVTLSCSPISGHRSVSWYQQTPGQGLQFLFEYFSETQRNKGNFPGRFSGRQFSNSRSEMNVSTLELGDSALYLCASSSWAGGRAYNEQFFGPGTRLTVL.

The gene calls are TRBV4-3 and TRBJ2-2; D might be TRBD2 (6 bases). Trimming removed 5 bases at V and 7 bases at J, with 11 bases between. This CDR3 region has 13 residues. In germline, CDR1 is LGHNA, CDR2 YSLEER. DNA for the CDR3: TGCGCCAGCAGCGTGGGACTCCTCGGGGAGCTGTTTTTT. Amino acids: CASSVGLLGELFF.

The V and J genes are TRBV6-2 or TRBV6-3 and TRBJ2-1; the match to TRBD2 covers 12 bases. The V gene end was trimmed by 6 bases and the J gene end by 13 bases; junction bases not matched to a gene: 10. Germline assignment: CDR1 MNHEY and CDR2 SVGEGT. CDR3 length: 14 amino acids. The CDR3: CASSPLRLAGVQFF. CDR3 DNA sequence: TGTGCCAGCAGCCCACTCAGACTAGCGGGGGTACAGTTCTTC.

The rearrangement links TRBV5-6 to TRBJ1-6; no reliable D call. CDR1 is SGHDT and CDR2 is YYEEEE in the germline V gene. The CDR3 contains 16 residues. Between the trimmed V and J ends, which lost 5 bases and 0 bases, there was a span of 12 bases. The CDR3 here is CASRGRGNSYNSPLHF. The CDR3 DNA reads TGTGCCAGCAGAGGACGAGGAAACTCCTATAATTCACCCCTCCACTTT.

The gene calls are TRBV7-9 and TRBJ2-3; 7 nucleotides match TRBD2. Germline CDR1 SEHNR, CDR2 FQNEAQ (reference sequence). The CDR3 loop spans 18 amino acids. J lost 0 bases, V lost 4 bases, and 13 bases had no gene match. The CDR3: CASSSGGTSGASTDTQYF. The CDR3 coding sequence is TGTGCCAGCAGCTCCGGTGGGACGAGCGGGGCCAGCACAGATACGCAGTATTTT.

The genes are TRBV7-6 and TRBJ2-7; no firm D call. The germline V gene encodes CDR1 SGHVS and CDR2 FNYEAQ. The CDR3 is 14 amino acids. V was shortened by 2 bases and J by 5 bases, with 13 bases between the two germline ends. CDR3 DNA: TGTGCCAGCAGCTTAAACTGGGAACGGAACGAGCAGTACTTC. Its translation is CASSLNWERNEQYF.

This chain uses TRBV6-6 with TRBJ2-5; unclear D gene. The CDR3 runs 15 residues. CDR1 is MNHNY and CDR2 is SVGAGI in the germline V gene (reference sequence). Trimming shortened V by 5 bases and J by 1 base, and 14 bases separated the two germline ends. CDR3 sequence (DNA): TGTGCCAGCAGTATCCGGGCCCCCTCCCAAGAGACCCAGTACTTC. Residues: CASSIRAPSQETQYF.